Listed below are T cell receptor beta chains from one sample, sequenced in a study of OX40 agonist ivuxolimab in advanced cancers. Measured with immunoSEQ multiplex PCR; TCRdb has only the in-frame clones, and not every one. The table records roughly 67,000 clones, under 95% of them present only once. The sample in question was CD4+ or CD8+ T cells sorted from blood, obtained in a trial of the OX40 agonist ivuxolimab. These receptors all stem from an adult with an advanced solid tumor such as melanoma, head and neck, liver or kidney cancer. Each CDR3 is given with its conserved first and last residue. The order of the fields is V gene, clone size, J gene, CDR3 protein. Size is stated for part of the rows, as once, few or many counts, or as a class when the clone is expanded.

>TRBV27|-|TRBJ2-1
CASSLGTSGGYNEQFF
>TRBV25-1|-|TRBJ2-5
CASLKGGFQYF
>TRBV5-6|-|TRBJ1-2
CASSPTGVSYGYTF
>TRBV7-8|-|TRBJ2-7
CASRPPYEGLYEQYF
>TRBV7-8|-|TRBJ1-2
CASSLAEFGLGYGYTF
>TRBV6-6|-|TRBJ1-4
CASRGRINEKLFF
>TRBV10-3|-|TRBJ1-5
CAISEAGASGNQPQHF
>TRBV2|-|TRBJ2-1
CASSDGLFHAYNEQFF
>TRBV10-3|once|TRBJ1-1
CAISEKSGTNTEAFF
>TRBV11-2|-|TRBJ1-1
CASSSYSTFRGLNTEAFF
>TRBV5-6|once|TRBJ1-5
CASSLRQTFIDQPQHF
>TRBV11-2|-|TRBJ1-2
CASSLGYQGLENGYTF
>TRBV19|-|TRBJ1-1
CASSISGQGAAEAFF
>TRBV5-5|-|TRBJ1-2
CASSLDGVGTGPYGYTF
>TRBV6-6|-|TRBJ2-1
CASSPRQDNEQFF
>TRBV7-9|-|TRBJ2-5
CASSQTPGPQETQYF
>TRBV27|-|TRBJ2-5
CASSPWTGGSETQYF
>TRBV7-9|-|TRBJ2-1
CASSLTSGYNEQFF
>TRBV9|-|TRBJ2-1
CASSPPAYNEQFF
>TRBV7-6|-|TRBJ1-1
CASSSNRDSNMNTEAFF
>TRBV6-1|-|TRBJ1-2
CASSEETGPHARGYTF
>TRBV10-3|-|TRBJ1-2
CAISELWQNGYTF
>TRBV11-2|-|TRBJ2-2
CASSQQTGGQGGELFF
>TRBV9|-|TRBJ2-1
CASSTAPNEQFF
>TRBV18|-|TRBJ1-1
CASSSGSLTDTEAFF
>TRBV5-1|-|TRBJ2-1
CASSLLGLGPNEQFF